This T cell receptor (beta chain) was captured by sequencing in a study of blood T cell repertoires in COVID-19. Study-wide background: Whether acute or convalescent, the COVID-19 samples came from the United States, Italy and Spain. PBMCs, B-cell-depleted T cells, or T cells were the source of the cDNA or gDNA that made up the material.

The V end was cut by 7 bases, the J end by 3 bases, with 16 bases between. This CDR3 is built from 15 residues. Germline V gene lookup returns CDR1 MNHEY and CDR2 SVGAGI. Authors' analysis steps: Nucleated cell counts were estimated from reference gene primer amplification. Using immunoSEQ multiplex PCR, the repertoire was profiled, and TCRdb retains in-frame clones only, with some absent. That table furnishes V, J and clone size, whereas the DNA furnished D and trimming. The sample lists about 190,000 clones, 70% to 90% seen once, with approximately 2.3% in the top ten. V is TRBV6-5 and J is TRBJ1-3; weak D call: TRBD1 (6 bases). The material sequenced was peripheral blood. The sequence came from a man aged 70 or older with active or convalescent COVID-19. As DNA, the CDR3 is TGTGCCAGCACCTTGGTGACAGGATTTGGAAACACCATATATTTT. Encoded protein: CASTLVTGFGNTIYF.